What follows describes a single TCR beta chain. This specimen belongs to a study of cytomegalovirus exposure and HLA in healthy donors. PCR amplification relied on 60 Vbeta primers (plus 13 Jbeta primers). Data came from immunoSEQ multiplex PCR; TCRdb stores just in-frame clones and leaves some out. The listing records 65,000 to 95,000 clones. The CDR3 covers 17 residues. V shed 4 bases, J shed 1 base, and the junction held 8 bases outside the gene matches. The germline gives CDR1 MGHRA, CDR2 YSYEKL. Likely unrecorded immune exposures existed in these nominally healthy donors. The chain combines TRBV4-1 with TRBJ2-5; 11 positions agree with TRBD2. The sequence was obtained from an older woman in good health and CMV-seronegative. Input material: PBMCs. The CDR3 DNA reads as TGCGCCAGCAGCCGCCTATGGACTAGCGGGCCCCAAGAGACCCAGTACTTC. Protein product: CASSRLWTSGPQETQYF.